The 5 T cell receptor beta chains reported below all come from one sample, sequenced in a study of early T cells in non-severe SARS-CoV-2 infection. TCRdb redid the calling of the 5' RACE reads with MiXCR, one entry per CDR3 protein. The sample shows 55,000 to 75,000 distinct CDR3 sequences, about 7.7% of them seen only once. The specimen sequenced was whole blood. The source of these receptors is an adult who was a healthcare worker with PCR-confirmed SARS-CoV-2 infection or an uninfected control (not recorded which).

The chain is built from TRBV2 and TRBJ2-1; no definite D call. The V gene's germline CDR1 is SNHLY and CDR2 FYNNEI. This CDR3 contains 14 residues. The V and J ends lost 3 bases and 8 bases respectively, with 14 bases between them. CDR3: CASSEMAVGHEQFF. The CDR3 coding sequence is TGTGCCAGCAGTGAGATGGCGGTTGGCCATGAGCAGTTCTTC.

This clonotype was seen many times. The chain recombines TRBV28 with TRBJ1-5; tentative D call: TRBD1 (6 bases). The CDR3 extends over 17 amino acids. Germline lookup yields CDR1 MDHEN and CDR2 SYDVKM. Between the trimmed V and J ends, which lost 5 bases and 2 bases, there was a span of 19 bases. The chain's CDR3 is CASSPPRGALGNQPQHF. The DNA for the CDR3 is TGTGCCAGCAGTCCGCCGAGGGGGGCGCTCGGCAATCAGCCCCAGCATTTT.

This clonotype appeared many times. The chain links TRBV3-1 to TRBJ1-5; no definite D call. Germline V CDR1 and CDR2: LGHDT, YNNKEL (reference sequence). Trimming shortened V by 4 bases and J by 6 bases, and 10 bases separated the two germline ends. This CDR3 has 13 amino acids. The CDR3: CASSLPGGQPQHF. For the CDR3, the DNA is TGTGCCAGCAGCCTTCCCGGAGGTCAGCCCCAGCATTTT.

The chain links TRBV4-1 to TRBJ1-2, with 8 bases lining up with TRBD1. With 0 bases clipped from V and 8 bases from J, the junction kept 8 bases outside the gene matches. In germline, CDR1 is MGHRA, CDR2 YSYEKL. The CDR3 length is 15 residues. The CDR3 bases are TGCGCCAGCAGCCAAGATCCAAGGACAGGGAACGGCTACACCTTC. Translation: CASSQDPRTGNGYTF.

This clonotype has a handful of counts. The chain uses TRBV18 and TRBJ2-7; no firm D call. CDR1 and CDR2 (germline): KGHSH, LQKENI. V shed 4 bases and J shed 1 base, with 5 bases lying between them. This CDR3 is built from 12 residues. The CDR3 DNA reads TGTGCCAGCTCACAGGGTTCCTACGAGCAGTACTTC. Its protein is CASSQGSYEQYF. Full variable domain (rest looked up from reference TRBV18 and TRBJ2-7): NAGVMQNPRHLVRRRGQEARLRCSPMKGHSHVYWYRQLPEEGLKFMVYLQKENIIDESGMPKERFSAEFPKEGPSILRIQQVVRGDSAAYFCASSQGSYEQYFGPGTRLTVT.